Listed here are 10 T cell receptor beta chains from one sample, sequenced in a study of blood T cell repertoires in COVID-19. Repertoires were generated with immunoSEQ multiplex PCR, while TCRdb's copy carries only in-frame clones and drops some. This sample has 50,000 or so clones, with roughly 88% found just once. Sequencing input: peripheral blood. These receptor sequences come from an older man with acute or convalescent COVID-19.

The gene calls are TRBV6-1 and TRBJ2-3, with D possibly being TRBD2 (5 bases). V shed 2 bases and J shed 1 base, with 10 bases lying between them. Germline V CDR1 and CDR2: MNHNS, SASEGT. CDR3 length equals 15 residues. CDR3 DNA: TGTGCCAGCAGTGAACGGGCGGGTGGCACAGATACGCAGTATTTT. Translation: CASSERAGGTDTQYF.

The J gene is TRBJ1-2, the V gene TRBV19; possibly TRBD1 for D (5 bases). The V and J ends lost 1 base and 2 bases respectively, with 8 bases between them. This CDR3 comprises 14 residues. CDR1 is LNHDA, CDR2 SQIVND, per germline (reference sequence). CDR3 nucleotide sequence: TGTGCCAGTAGTATAGCGGACATCAACTATGGCTACACCTTC. This encodes CASSIADINYGYTF.

The sample holds a few counts of this clone. V and J are TRBV7-9 and TRBJ2-3, with a weak D call TRBD2 (6 bases). Looked up from germline, CDR1 is SEHNR and CDR2 is FQNEAQ (reference sequence). The CDR3 has 14 amino acids. V lost 4 bases, J lost 6 bases, and 14 bases lay in between. The chain's CDR3 is CASSSGTFTDTQYF. CDR3 bases: TGTGCCAGCAGCTCCGGGACTTTTACGGATACGCAGTATTTT.

This sequence joins TRBV30 and TRBJ1-1; TRBD1 agrees at 8 bases. CDR1 is GTSNPN and CDR2 is SVGIG in the germline V gene (reference sequence). Trimming cost V 1 base and J 4 bases; bases outside gene matches: 2. The CDR3 runs to 13 residues. In DNA, the CDR3 is TGTGCCTGGAGTGGGCAGGGGGCCACTGAAGCTTTCTTT. Translating it yields CAWSGQGATEAFF.

The chain is built from TRBV6-2 or TRBV6-3 and TRBJ1-2; a weak D match, TRBD1 (5 bases). Germline V CDR1 and CDR2: MNHEY, SVGEGT. This CDR3 is built from 13 residues. V was cut by 5 bases and J by 7 bases, with 14 bases left in between. The CDR3 DNA follows: TGTGCCAGCAGTCCATTTCAGGGATCTGGCTACACCTTC. Translated, it gives CASSPFQGSGYTF.

This clone was observed a single time. The J gene is TRBJ2-7, the V gene TRBV30; D call uncertain. V lost 2 bases and J 2 bases, leaving 10 bases between the germline ends. The CDR3 extends over 13 amino acids. The germline CDR1 and CDR2 sequences are GTSNPN and SVGIG (reference sequence). CDR3 bases: TGTGCCTGGAGTACTTCGACTCCCTACGAGCAGTACTTC. Protein product: CAWSTSTPYEQYF.

This sequence joins TRBV7-9 and TRBJ1-5; TRBD1 is a possible D gene (6 bases). Germline V lookup: CDR1 SEHNR, CDR2 FQNEAQ (reference sequence). The CDR3 totals 14 residues. Trimming cost V 0 bases and J 4 bases, with 7 bases left between them. The DNA of the CDR3 is TGTGCCAGCAGCTTAGCGGACAGAAATCAGCCCCAGCATTTT. Its protein is CASSLADRNQPQHF. Variable domain in full (rest from reference TRBV7-9 and TRBJ1-5): DTGVSQNPRHKITKRGQNVTFRCDPISEHNRLYWYRQTLGQGPEFLTYFQNEAQLEKSRLLSDRFSAERPKGSFSTLEIQRTEQGDSAMYLCASSLADRNQPQHFGDGTRLSIL.

The V call is TRBV6-5, the J call TRBJ1-2, with TRBD1 matching over 8 bases. The junction had 3 bases not matched to a gene; V was cut back by 7 bases and J by 2 bases. The CDR3 spans 13 residues. Germline loops: CDR1 MNHEY, CDR2 SVGAGI. This CDR3 is CASKRDRNYGYTF. The CDR3 coding sequence is TGTGCCAGCAAGAGGGACAGGAACTATGGCTACACCTTC.

The table lists this clone with a few counts. V usage is TRBV18 and J usage is TRBJ2-1; 11 bases agree with TRBD2. The CDR3 extends over 18 amino acids. Germline V lookup: CDR1 KGHSH, CDR2 LQKENI. V lost 0 bases, J lost 2 bases, and 6 bases stayed unmatched. This CDR3 is CASSPPVGTSGTYNEQFF. The CDR3 nucleotides read TGTGCCAGCTCACCACCCGTAGGGACTAGCGGCACCTACAATGAGCAGTTCTTC.

This clone came up a few times. The chain is built from TRBV3-1 (or the pseudogene TRBV3-2) and TRBJ2-2, with D possibly being TRBD1 (6 bases). The V gene's germline CDR1 is LGHDT and CDR2 YNNKEL (reference sequence). V gave up 9 bases and J gave up 5 bases, with 16 bases separating them. The CDR3 sequence is 14 residues long. The CDR3 coding sequence is TGTGCCAGTTGCAACAGAGGGGGTACCGGGGAGCTGTTTTTT. Its translation: CASCNRGGTGELFF.